A single sample is the source of the 9 T cell receptor beta chains below, sequenced in a study of blood T cell repertoires in COVID-19. The method was immunoSEQ multiplex PCR; TCRdb's version includes in-frame clones alone and lacks a portion of them. This sample has roughly 170,000 clones, with around nine tenths found just once. Sequencing input: peripheral blood. The receptors were sampled from a young woman who had recovered from COVID-19.

The chain combines TRBV4-1 with TRBJ1-5; D unresolved. Per the germline V gene, CDR1 is MGHRA and CDR2 is YSYEKL. This CDR3 region has 18 residues. V lost 2 bases, J lost 1 base, and 18 bases lay in between. As DNA, the CDR3 is TGCGCCAGCAGCCAATTTCTTACAAGCCCGAGGAGCAATCAGCCCCAGCATTTT. This encodes CASSQFLTSPRSNQPQHF.

The rearrangement joins TRBV7-9 to TRBJ2-3; 8 nucleotides line up with TRBD1. CDR3 length: 16 residues. Germline V gene data show CDR1 as SEHNR and CDR2 as FQNEAQ (reference sequence). The J segment lost 3 bases and the V segment lost 1 base, leaving 6 bases of the junction unmatched. The CDR3: CASSLVAGGGTDTQYF. CDR3 nucleotides: TGTGCCAGCAGCTTAGTCGCAGGGGGCGGGACAGATACGCAGTATTTT.

About this clone itself: The junction departs from germline at one end; a sequencing error may be responsible. The V and J genes are TRBV3-1 (or the pseudogene TRBV3-2) and TRBJ2-6, with 8 bases that match TRBD2. The germline gives CDR1 LGHDT, CDR2 YNNKEL (reference sequence). This CDR3 has 17 residues. The CDR3 coding sequence is TGTGCCCGCAGCCAAACGGGGGGGGGCGCTGGGGCCAACGTCCTGACTTTC. Protein sequence: CARSQTGGGAGANVLTF.

This rearrangement joins TRBV2 to TRBJ2-1, with TRBD2 matching over 9 bases. Trimming cost V 4 bases and J 4 bases; bases outside gene matches: 5. The CDR3 is made up of 15 amino acids. Germline CDR1 is SNHLY and CDR2 is FYNNEI. The CDR3, as DNA: TGTGCCAGCAGTGGCGGGGGGGCAATATACAATGAGCAGTTCTTC. It encodes CASSGGGAIYNEQFF.

V is TRBV19 and J is TRBJ2-2, with 14 bases fitting TRBD2. Per germline, CDR1 LNHDA and CDR2 SQIVND (reference sequence). The CDR3 has 17 amino acids. Losses at the gene ends were 0 bases for V and 7 bases for J; bases not matched to a gene: 4. CDR3 DNA sequence: TGTGCCAGTAGTATAGATCGACTAGCGGGGGGGCTCGGGGAGCTGTTTTTT. Translation gives CASSIDRLAGGLGELFF.

Points on this clone: The same CDR3 can be traced to other DNA sequences in this sample. The J gene is TRBJ2-2, the V gene TRBV29-1; possibly TRBD1 for D (5 bases). Looked up from germline, CDR1 is SQVTM and CDR2 is ANQGSEA. V was trimmed by 6 bases and J by 3 bases, leaving 5 bases between them. This CDR3 spans 11 amino acids. The DNA of the CDR3 is TGCAGCGTAGGGGACACCGGGGAGCTGTTTTTT. Protein product: CSVGDTGELFF.

This chain joins TRBV28 and TRBJ2-1; tentatively, D is TRBD2 (6 bases). V lost 5 bases and J 2 bases, leaving 10 bases between the germline ends. Germline assignment: CDR1 MDHEN and CDR2 SYDVKM. This CDR3 region has 14 residues. The CDR3 coding sequence is TGTGCCAGCAGTGTGGGGACTGCCTACAATGAGCAGTTCTTC. Its translation is CASSVGTAYNEQFF.

V is TRBV5-6 and J is TRBJ2-3; a possible D gene is TRBD1 (5 bases). The CDR3 loop spans 15 amino acids. The germline V gene encodes CDR1 SGHDT and CDR2 YYEEEE. The V end lost 0 bases, the J end lost 7 bases, and 15 bases lay between the germline ends. Here the CDR3 reads CASSLASGNYHTQYF. CDR3 coding DNA: TGTGCCAGCAGCTTGGCCTCAGGGAATTACCATACGCAGTATTTT. Full variable domain (outside the CDR3, taken from reference TRBV5-6 and TRBJ2-3): DAGVTQSPTHLIKTRGQQVTLRCSPKSGHDTVSWYQQALGQGPQFIFQYYEEEERQRGNFPDRFSGHQFPNYSSELNVNALLLGDSALYLCASSLASGNYHTQYFGPGTRLTVL.

The chain has TRBV3-1 (or the pseudogene TRBV3-2) and TRBJ1-2; D may be TRBD1 (5 bases). Looked up from germline, CDR1 is LGHDT and CDR2 is YNNKEL (reference sequence). V lost 4 bases, J lost 8 bases, and 11 bases lay in between. The CDR3 is 12 residues long. As DNA, the CDR3 is TGTGCCAGCAGCCCATCCCGACAGGGCTACACCTTC. Translation: CASSPSRQGYTF.